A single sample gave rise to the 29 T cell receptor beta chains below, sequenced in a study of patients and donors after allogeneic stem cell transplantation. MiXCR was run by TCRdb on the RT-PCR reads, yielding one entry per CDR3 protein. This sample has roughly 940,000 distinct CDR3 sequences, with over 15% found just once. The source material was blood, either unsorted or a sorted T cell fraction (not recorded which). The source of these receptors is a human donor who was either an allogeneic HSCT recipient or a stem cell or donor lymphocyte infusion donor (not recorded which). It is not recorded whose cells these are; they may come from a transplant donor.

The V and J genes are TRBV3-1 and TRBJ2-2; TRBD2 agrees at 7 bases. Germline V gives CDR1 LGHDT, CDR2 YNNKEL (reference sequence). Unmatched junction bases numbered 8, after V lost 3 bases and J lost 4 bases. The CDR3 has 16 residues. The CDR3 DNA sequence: TGTGCCAGCAGCCAGGGCGGGAGAACAGTCACCGGGGAGCTGTTTTTT. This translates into CASSQGGRTVTGELFF.

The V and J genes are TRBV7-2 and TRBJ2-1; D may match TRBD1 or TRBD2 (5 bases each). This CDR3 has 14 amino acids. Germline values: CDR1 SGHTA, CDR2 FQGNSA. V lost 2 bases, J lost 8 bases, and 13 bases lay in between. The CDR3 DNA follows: TGTGCCAGCAGCTTACCGGGACGTCTCTATGAGCAGTTCTTC. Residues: CASSLPGRLYEQFF.

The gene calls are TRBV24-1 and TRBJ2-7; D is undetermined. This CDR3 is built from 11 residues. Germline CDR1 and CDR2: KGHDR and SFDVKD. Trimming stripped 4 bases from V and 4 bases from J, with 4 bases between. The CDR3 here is CATSENYEQYF. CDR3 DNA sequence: TGTGCCACCAGTGAAAATTACGAGCAGTACTTC.

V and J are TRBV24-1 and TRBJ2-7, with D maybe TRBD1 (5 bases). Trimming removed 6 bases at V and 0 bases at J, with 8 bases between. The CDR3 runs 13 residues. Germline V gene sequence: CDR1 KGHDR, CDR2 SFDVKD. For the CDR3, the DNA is TGTGCCACCAGTCAGGGAAACTCCTACGAGCAGTACTTC. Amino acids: CATSQGNSYEQYF.

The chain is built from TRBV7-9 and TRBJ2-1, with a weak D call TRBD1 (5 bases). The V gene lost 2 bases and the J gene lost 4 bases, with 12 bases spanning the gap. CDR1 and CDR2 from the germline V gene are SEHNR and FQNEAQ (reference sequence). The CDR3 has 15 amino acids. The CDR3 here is CASSLRAGIYNEQFF. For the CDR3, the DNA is TGTGCCAGCAGCTTAAGGGCAGGGATATACAATGAGCAGTTCTTC.

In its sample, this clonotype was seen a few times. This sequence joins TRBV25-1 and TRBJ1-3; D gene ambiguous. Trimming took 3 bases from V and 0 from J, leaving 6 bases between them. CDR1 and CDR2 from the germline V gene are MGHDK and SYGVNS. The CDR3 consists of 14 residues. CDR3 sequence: CASSDLSSGNTIYF. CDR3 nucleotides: TGTGCCAGCAGTGACCTAAGCTCTGGAAACACCATATATTTT.

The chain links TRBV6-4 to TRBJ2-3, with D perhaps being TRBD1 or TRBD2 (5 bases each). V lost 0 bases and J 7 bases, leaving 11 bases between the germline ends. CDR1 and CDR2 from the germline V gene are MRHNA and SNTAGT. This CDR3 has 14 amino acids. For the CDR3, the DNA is TGTGCCAGCAGTGACTCGAGGGGCGGGTATACGCAGTATTTT. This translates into CASSDSRGGYTQYF.

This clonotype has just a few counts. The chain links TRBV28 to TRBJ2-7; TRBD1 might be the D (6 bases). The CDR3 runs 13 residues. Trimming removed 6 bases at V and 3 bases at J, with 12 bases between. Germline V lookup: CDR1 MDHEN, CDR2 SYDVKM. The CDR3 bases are TGTGCCAGCAGAACAGGGCAGTACTACGAGCAGTACTTC. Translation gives CASRTGQYYEQYF.

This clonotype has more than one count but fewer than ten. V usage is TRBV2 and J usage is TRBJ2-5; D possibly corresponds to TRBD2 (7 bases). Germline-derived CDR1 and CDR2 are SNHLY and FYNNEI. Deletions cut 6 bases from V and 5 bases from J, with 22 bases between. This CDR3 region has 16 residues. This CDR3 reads CASSLMGAGVVETQYF. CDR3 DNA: TGTGCCAGCAGCCTCATGGGGGCGGGGGTAGTGGAGACCCAGTACTTC.

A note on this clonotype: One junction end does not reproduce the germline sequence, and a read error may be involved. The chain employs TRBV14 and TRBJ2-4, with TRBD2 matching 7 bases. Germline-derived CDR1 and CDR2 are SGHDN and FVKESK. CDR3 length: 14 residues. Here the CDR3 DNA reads TGTGCCAGCAGCCGTGAAGGACTAGGGAACATTCAGAACTTC. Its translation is CASSREGLGNIQNF.

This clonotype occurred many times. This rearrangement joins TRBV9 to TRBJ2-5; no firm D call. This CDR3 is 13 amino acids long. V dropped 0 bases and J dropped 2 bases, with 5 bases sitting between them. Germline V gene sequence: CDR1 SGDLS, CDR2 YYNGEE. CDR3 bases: TGTGCCAGCAGCGTAGACACACAAGAGACCCAGTACTTC. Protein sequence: CASSVDTQETQYF.

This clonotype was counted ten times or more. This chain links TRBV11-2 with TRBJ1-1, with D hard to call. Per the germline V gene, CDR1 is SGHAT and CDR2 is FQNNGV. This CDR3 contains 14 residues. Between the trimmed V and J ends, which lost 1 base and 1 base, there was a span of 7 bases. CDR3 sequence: CASSLGASNTEAFF. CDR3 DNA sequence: TGTGCCAGCAGCTTAGGGGCCTCGAACACTGAAGCTTTCTTT.

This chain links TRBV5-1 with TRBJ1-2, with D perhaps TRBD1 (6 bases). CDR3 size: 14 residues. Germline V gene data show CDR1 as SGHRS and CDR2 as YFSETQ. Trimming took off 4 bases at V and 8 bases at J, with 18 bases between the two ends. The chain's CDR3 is CASSPAARGDGYTF. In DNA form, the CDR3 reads TGCGCCAGCAGCCCGGCCGCGAGGGGGGACGGCTACACCTTC.

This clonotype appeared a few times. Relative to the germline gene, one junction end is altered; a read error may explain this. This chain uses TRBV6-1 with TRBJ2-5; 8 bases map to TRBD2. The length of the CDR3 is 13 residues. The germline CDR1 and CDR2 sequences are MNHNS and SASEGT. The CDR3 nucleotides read TGTGCCAGCAGTAGACTAGCGCGAGAGGCCCAGTACTTC. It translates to CASSRLAREAQYF.

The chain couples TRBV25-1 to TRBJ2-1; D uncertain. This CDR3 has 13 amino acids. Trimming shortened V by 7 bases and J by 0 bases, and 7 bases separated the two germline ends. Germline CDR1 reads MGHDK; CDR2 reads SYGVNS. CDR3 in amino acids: CASMGSSYNEQFF. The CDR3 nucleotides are TGTGCCAGCATGGGCAGCTCCTACAATGAGCAGTTCTTC. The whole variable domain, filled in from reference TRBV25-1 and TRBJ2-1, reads EADIYQTPRYLVIGTGKKITLECSQTMGHDKMYWYQQDPGMELHLIHYSYGVNSTEKGDLSSESTVSRIRTEHFPLTLESARPSHTSQYLCASMGSSYNEQFFGPGTRLTVL.

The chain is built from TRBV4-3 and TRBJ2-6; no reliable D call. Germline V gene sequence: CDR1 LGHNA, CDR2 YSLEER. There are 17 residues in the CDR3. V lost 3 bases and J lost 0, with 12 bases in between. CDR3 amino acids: CASSQRQVNSGANVLTF. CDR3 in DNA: TGCGCCAGCAGCCAGAGACAAGTGAACTCTGGGGCCAACGTCCTGACTTTC.

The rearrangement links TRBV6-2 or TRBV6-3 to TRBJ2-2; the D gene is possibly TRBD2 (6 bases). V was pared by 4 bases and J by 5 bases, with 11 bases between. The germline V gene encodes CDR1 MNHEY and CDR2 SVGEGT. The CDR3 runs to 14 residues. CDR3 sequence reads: CASSSLAQTGELFF. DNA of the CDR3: TGTGCCAGCAGTTCACTAGCCCAAACCGGGGAGCTGTTTTTT.

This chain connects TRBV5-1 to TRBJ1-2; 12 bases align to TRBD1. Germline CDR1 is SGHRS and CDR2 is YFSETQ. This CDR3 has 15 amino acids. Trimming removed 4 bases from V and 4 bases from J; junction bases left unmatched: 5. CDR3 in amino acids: CASSLGQGARYGYTF. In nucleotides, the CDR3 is TGCGCCAGCAGCCTGGGACAGGGGGCTCGCTATGGCTACACCTTC.

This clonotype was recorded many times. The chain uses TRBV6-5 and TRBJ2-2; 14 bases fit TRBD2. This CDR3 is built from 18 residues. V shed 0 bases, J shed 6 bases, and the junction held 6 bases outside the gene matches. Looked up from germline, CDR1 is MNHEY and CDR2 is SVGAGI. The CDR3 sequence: CASSYSIEGLAGAGELFF. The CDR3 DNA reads TGTGCCAGCAGTTACTCGATTGAGGGACTAGCGGGAGCCGGGGAGCTGTTTTTT.

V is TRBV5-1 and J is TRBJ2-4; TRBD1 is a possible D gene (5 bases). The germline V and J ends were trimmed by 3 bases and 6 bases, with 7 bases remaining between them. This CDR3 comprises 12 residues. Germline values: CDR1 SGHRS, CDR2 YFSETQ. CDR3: CASSSDTNIQYF. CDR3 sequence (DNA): TGCGCCAGCAGCTCGGACACAAACATTCAGTACTTC.

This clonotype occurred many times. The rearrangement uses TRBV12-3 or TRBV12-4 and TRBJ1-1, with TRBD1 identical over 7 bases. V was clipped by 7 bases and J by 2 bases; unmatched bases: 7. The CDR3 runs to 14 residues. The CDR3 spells CASTPRDSNTEAFF. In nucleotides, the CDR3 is TGTGCCAGCACCCCGAGGGACAGCAACACTGAAGCTTTCTTT.

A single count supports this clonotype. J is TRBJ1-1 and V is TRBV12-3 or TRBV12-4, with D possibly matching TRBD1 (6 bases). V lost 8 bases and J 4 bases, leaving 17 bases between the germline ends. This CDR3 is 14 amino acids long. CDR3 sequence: CASDKGTGLTEAFF. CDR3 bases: TGTGCCAGCGATAAGGGCACAGGGCTCACTGAAGCTTTCTTT.

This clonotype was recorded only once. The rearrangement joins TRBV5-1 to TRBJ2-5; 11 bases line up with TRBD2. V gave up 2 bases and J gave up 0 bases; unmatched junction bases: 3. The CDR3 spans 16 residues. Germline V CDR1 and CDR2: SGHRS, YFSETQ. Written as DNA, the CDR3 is TGCGCCAGCAGCTTCATTAGCGGGAGGGACCAAGAGACCCAGTACTTC. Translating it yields CASSFISGRDQETQYF.

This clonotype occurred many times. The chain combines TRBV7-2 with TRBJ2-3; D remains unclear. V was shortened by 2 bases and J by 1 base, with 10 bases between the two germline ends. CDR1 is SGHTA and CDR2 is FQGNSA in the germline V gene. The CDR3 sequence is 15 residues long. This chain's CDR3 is CASSLTGKRTDTQYF. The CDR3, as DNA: TGTGCCAGCAGCTTAACGGGTAAACGCACAGATACGCAGTATTTT.

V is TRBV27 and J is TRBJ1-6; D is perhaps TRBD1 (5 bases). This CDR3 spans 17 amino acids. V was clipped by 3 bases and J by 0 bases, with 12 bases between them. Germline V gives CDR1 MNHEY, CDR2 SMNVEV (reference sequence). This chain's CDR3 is CASSLWRGSSYNSPLHF. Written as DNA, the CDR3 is TGTGCCAGCAGTTTGTGGAGGGGAAGCTCCTATAATTCACCCCTCCACTTT.

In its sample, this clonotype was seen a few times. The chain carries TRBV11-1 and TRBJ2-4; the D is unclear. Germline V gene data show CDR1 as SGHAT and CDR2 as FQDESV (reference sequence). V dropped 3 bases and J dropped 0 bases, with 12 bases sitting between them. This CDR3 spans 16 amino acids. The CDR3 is CASSFSRDLAKNIQYF. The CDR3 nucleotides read TGTGCCAGCAGCTTTTCGCGAGATCTAGCCAAAAACATTCAGTACTTC.

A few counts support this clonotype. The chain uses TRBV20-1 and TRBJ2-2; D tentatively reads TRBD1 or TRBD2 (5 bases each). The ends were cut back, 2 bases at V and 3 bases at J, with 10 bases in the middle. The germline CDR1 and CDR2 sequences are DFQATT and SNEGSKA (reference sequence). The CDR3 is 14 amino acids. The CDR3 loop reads CSARSRDDTGELFF. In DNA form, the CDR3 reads TGCAGTGCTAGATCCAGGGACGACACCGGGGAGCTGTTTTTT.

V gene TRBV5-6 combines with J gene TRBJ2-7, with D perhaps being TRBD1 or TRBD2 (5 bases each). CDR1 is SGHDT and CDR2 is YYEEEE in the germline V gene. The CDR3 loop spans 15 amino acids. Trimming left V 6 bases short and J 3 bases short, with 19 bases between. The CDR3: CASNSQVGRGYEQYF. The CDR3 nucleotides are TGTGCCAGCAACTCGCAAGTGGGACGGGGCTACGAGCAGTACTTC.

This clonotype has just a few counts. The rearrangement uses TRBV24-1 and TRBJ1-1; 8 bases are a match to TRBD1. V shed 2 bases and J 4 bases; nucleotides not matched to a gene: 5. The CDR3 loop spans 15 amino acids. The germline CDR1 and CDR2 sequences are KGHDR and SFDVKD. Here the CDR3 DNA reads TGTGCCACCAGTGATTCCGGGACAGGAAGCACTGAAGCTTTCTTT. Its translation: CATSDSGTGSTEAFF.